This TCR beta chain was recorded in a study of blood T cell repertoires in COVID-19. About the research overall: Both acute and convalescent COVID-19 samples were obtained from the United States, Italy and Spain. The cDNA or gDNA used as material had been derived from T cells, B-cell-depleted T cells, or PBMCs.

Participants were placed into cohorts based on the clinical history they reported. Someone with COVID-19 had been met by exposed participants within 2 weeks before study entry. Assay: immunoSEQ multiplex PCR; the TCRdb copy retains only in-frame clones and omits some. Of about 180,000 clones listed, around 80% are singletons. The clonotype was recovered from a man aged 60 to 75 who had been exposed to COVID-19. Specimen: PBMCs or T cells enriched from blood (not recorded which).

CDR3 residues: CASSLVQGFYNSPLHF. The CDR3 bases are TGTGCCAGCAGCTTAGTCCAGGGTTTCTATAATTCACCCCTCCACTTT. The V and J genes are TRBV11-2 and TRBJ1-6; maybe TRBD1 (5 bases). CDR3 size: 16 residues. Per the germline V gene, CDR1 is SGHAT and CDR2 is FQNNGV. V shed 1 base and J shed 3 bases, with 10 bases lying between them.